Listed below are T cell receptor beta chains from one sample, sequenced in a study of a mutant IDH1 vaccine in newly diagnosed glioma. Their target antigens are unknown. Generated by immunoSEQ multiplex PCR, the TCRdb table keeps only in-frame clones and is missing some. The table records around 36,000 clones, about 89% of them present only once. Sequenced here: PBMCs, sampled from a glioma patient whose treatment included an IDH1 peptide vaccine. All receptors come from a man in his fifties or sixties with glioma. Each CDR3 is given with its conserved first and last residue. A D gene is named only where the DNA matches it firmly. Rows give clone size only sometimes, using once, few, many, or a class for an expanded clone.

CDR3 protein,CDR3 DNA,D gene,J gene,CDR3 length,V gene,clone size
CASSLGSQGWTSGHLKQYF,TGCGCCAGCAGCTTGGGGTCTCAAGGATGGACTAGCGGGCACCTAAAGCAGTACTTC,TRBD2,TRBJ2-7,19,TRBV5-1,few
CASSVNRGVYEQYF,TGCGCCAGCAGCGTAAACAGGGGTGTCTACGAGCAGTACTTC,TRBD1,TRBJ2-7,14,TRBV5-1,.
CASSLGTANSYEQYF,TGCGCCAGCAGCTTGGGGACGGCCAACTCCTACGAGCAGTACTTC,.,TRBJ2-7,15,TRBV5-1,.
CASSQDSRPGLSSYEQYF,TGCGCCAGCAGCCAAGATTCTCGACCGGGACTGAGCTCCTACGAGCAGTACTTC,.,TRBJ2-7,18,TRBV4-3,once
CASRSGQGAPTGELFF,TGTGCCAGCAGATCGGGACAGGGGGCGCCCACCGGGGAGCTGTTTTTT,TRBD1,TRBJ2-2,16,TRBV7-9,.
CASSLDRARTQYF,TGTGCCAGCAGCCTAGACAGGGCCAGGACCCAGTACTTC,TRBD1,TRBJ2-5,13,TRBV4-2,once
CASSGVSDNQPQHF,TGTGCCAGCAGTGGTGTGTCGGACAATCAGCCCCAGCATTTT,.,TRBJ1-5,14,TRBV6-1,.
CASSPRGTGREKLFF,TGTGCCAGCTCACCACGTGGGACAGGGCGTGAAAAACTGTTTTTT,TRBD1,TRBJ1-4,15,TRBV18,.
CSARGGPRKFF,TGCAGTGCTAGAGGGGGTCCGCGTAAGTTCTTC,.,TRBJ2-1,11,TRBV20-1,.
CASNSGARNYGYTF,TGTGCCAGCAACTCAGGGGCCAGGAACTATGGCTACACCTTC,.,TRBJ1-2,14,TRBV6-5,.
CASTIGASPSTDTQYF,TGTGCCAGCACCATAGGGGCTAGCCCGAGCACAGATACGCAGTATTTT,.,TRBJ2-3,16,TRBV7-8,.
CASRTGQNYYEQYF,TGTGCCAGCAGGACGGGACAGAATTACTACGAGCAGTACTTC,TRBD1,TRBJ2-7,14,TRBV2,.
CASSQGTAYGYTF,TGCGCCAGCAGCCAAGGGACGGCCTATGGCTACACCTTC,.,TRBJ1-2,13,TRBV4-3,.
CASSYPGGYEQYF,TGCGCCAGCAGTTATCCAGGGGGCTACGAGCAGTACTTC,TRBD1,TRBJ2-7,13,TRBV5-1,once
CASSSTGYGYTF,TGTGCCAGCAGCTCTACAGGGTATGGCTACACCTTC,.,TRBJ1-2,12,TRBV5-6,once
CAISESEGVEAFF,TGTGCCATCAGTGAGTCTGAAGGGGTTGAAGCTTTCTTT,.,TRBJ1-1,13,TRBV10-3,.
CASSVGDSGRMNEQFF,TGTGCCAGCAGCGTAGGGGATAGCGGGAGAATGAATGAGCAGTTCTTC,TRBD2,TRBJ2-1,16,TRBV9,.
CASSQEGRVYNEQFF,TGCGCCAGCAGCCAAGAGGGCAGGGTCTACAATGAGCAGTTCTTC,.,TRBJ2-1,15,TRBV4-1,.
CASSPLGGGRSEQFF,TGTGCCAGCTCACCACTCGGGGGGGGTAGGTCCGAGCAGTTCTTC,TRBD2,TRBJ2-1,15,TRBV18,.
CASSLRTSGKLVAIPEQYF,TGCGCCAGCAGCCTGAGGACTAGCGGGAAACTGGTGGCCATCCCCGAGCAGTACTTC,TRBD2,TRBJ2-7,19,TRBV5-1,.
CASKPDHRETQYF,TGTGCCAGCAAACCGGACCATCGGGAGACCCAGTACTTC,.,TRBJ2-5,13,TRBV5-8,.
CASSPLYISAFF,TGTGCCAGCTCACCACTCTATATCTCGGCTTTCTTT,.,TRBJ1-1,12,TRBV18,once
CASSTDRGYEQYF,TGTGCCAGCAGCACAGACAGGGGGTACGAGCAGTACTTC,TRBD1,TRBJ2-7,13,TRBV28,.
CASSFRWAAQETQYF,TGTGCCAGCAGCTTTCGGTGGGCGGCACAAGAGACCCAGTACTTC,.,TRBJ2-5,15,TRBV7-9,.
CASSVQGIEKLFF,TGTGCCAGCAGTGTGCAGGGTATTGAAAAACTGTTTTTT,.,TRBJ1-4,13,TRBV2,.
CASSLRGGAGELFF,TGTGCCAGCAGCTTGCGGGGGGGCGCCGGGGAGCTGTTTTTT,TRBD2,TRBJ2-2,14,TRBV13,.
CASSPDRVSTDTQYF,TGTGCCAGCAGCCCGGACAGGGTGTCCACAGATACGCAGTATTTT,TRBD1,TRBJ2-3,15,TRBV14,.
CASSLPSGGPGELFF,TGTGCCAGCAGCCTCCCTAGCGGGGGGCCGGGGGAGCTGTTTTTT,TRBD2,TRBJ2-2,15,TRBV28,.
CASSVGSGTEAFF,TGTGCCAGCAGCGTAGGGTCAGGGACTGAAGCTTTCTTT,.,TRBJ1-1,13,TRBV9,.
CASSEPGGSTEAFF,TGTGCCAGCAGTGAGCCCGGGGGCAGCACTGAAGCTTTCTTT,.,TRBJ1-1,14,TRBV2,once
CASSFGGGNTGELFF,TGTGCCAGCAGCTTCGGTGGGGGAAACACCGGGGAGCTGTTTTTT,.,TRBJ2-2,15,TRBV5-4,.
CASSFGGGKEQYF,TGCGCCAGCAGCTTTGGAGGGGGTAAAGAGCAGTACTTC,.,TRBJ2-7,13,TRBV5-1,once
CATSRERYSNQPQHF,TGTGCCACCAGCAGAGAACGGTATAGCAATCAGCCCCAGCATTTT,.,TRBJ1-5,15,TRBV15,.
CASSQDLAGGEQYF,TGCGCCAGCAGCCAAGATCTAGCGGGGGGCGAGCAGTACTTC,TRBD2,TRBJ2-7,14,TRBV4-3,.
CASSLDVSQRPLHF,TGTGCCAGCAGCTTGGACGTCTCCCAAAGGCCCCTCCACTTT,.,TRBJ1-6,14,TRBV5-5,.
CASSLGGYEQYF,TGCGCCAGCAGCTTGGGGGGCTACGAGCAGTACTTC,.,TRBJ2-7,12,TRBV5-1,.
CASSLWGGGTDTQYF,TGCGCCAGCAGCTTGTGGGGGGGTGGCACAGATACGCAGTATTTT,TRBD2,TRBJ2-3,15,TRBV5-1,once
CSVEDRANANYGYTF,TGCAGCGTTGAAGATCGGGCAAATGCTAACTATGGCTACACCTTC,.,TRBJ1-2,15,TRBV29-1,.
CASSGLAGQETQYF,TGTGCCAGCAGCGGACTAGCGGGACAAGAGACCCAGTACTTC,TRBD2,TRBJ2-5,14,TRBV5-6,.
CASSLGLRPEQYF,TGTGCCAGCAGCTTAGGTCTCAGGCCGGAGCAGTACTTC,.,TRBJ2-7,13,TRBV7-9,.
CASTGVGLGYTF,TGTGCCAGCACCGGGGTCGGGTTAGGCTACACCTTC,.,TRBJ1-2,12,TRBV6-5,.
CASSYSGEQFF,TGTGCCAGCAGCTACTCAGGGGAGCAGTTCTTC,.,TRBJ2-1,11,TRBV7-2,.